The 13 T cell receptor beta chains below all came from one sample that was sequenced in a study of regulatory T cells in long-lasting Graves disease. Researchers made TCR beta libraries by using iRepertoire HTBI primers and running Arm-PCR on CDR3 regions. TCRdb recomputed calls from the multiplex PCR reads with MiXCR, one row per CDR3 protein. The data show 450,000 to 650,000 distinct CDR3 sequences, 15% to 20% seen once. Time point defined: newly diagnosed GD, antithyroid drugs for less than 3 months. PBMC RNA was the source of the TCR library. The same specimen was also included in a second study, on T cells in Graves' hyperthyroidism and ophthalmopathy.

Sequenced here: peripheral blood mononuclear cells (PBMCs), sampled at new diagnosis, from a patient treated with antithyroid drugs. All receptors come from a woman aged 35 to 59 with Graves disease.

This clonotype was detected only a few times. DNA for the CDR3: TGCGCCAGCAGCCAAGATCAGACTATCCAAGAGACCCAGTACTTC. Translating gives CASSQDQTIQETQYF. The chain joins TRBV4-1 to TRBJ2-5; TRBD2 might be the D (5 bases). The CDR3 is made up of 15 amino acids. Trimming pared 0 bases from V and 1 base from J, leaving 9 bases between. Germline V CDR1 and CDR2: MGHRA, YSYEKL.

Points on this clonotype: Just one base apart from a much larger clone, this may be a read error. V is TRBV12-3 or TRBV12-4 and J is TRBJ1-1; D gene uncertain. The CDR3 is made up of 14 amino acids. The chain's CDR3 is CASSLAVFSAEASF. The CDR3 nucleotides read TGTGCCAGCAGTTTAGCGGTGTTTTCGGCTGAAGCTTCCTTT.

This clonotype was observed many times. The CDR3 DNA sequence: TGTGCCAGCAGCTCCTCGGCAGATACGCAGTATTTT. Translating it yields CASSSSADTQYF. V usage is TRBV7-6 and J usage is TRBJ2-3; D not resolved. V was trimmed by 4 bases and J by 4 bases, leaving 6 bases between them. This CDR3 has 12 residues. Germline V gene lookup returns CDR1 SGHVS and CDR2 FNYEAQ.

The sample holds many counts of this clonotype. The gene calls are TRBV2 and TRBJ2-6, with D hard to call. Germline V gene lookup returns CDR1 SNHLY and CDR2 FYNNEI. The V end lost 5 bases, the J end lost 1 base, and 9 bases lay between the germline ends. The CDR3 spans 15 residues. CDR3 nucleotide sequence: TGTGCCAGCAGTTTTCGAACTTCTGGGGCCAACGTCCTGACTTTC. This gives the protein CASSFRTSGANVLTF.

This clonotype was observed many times. The chain couples TRBV20-1 to TRBJ2-3; perhaps TRBD2 as D (6 bases). V was cut by 3 bases and J by 4 bases, with 17 bases left in between. CDR3 length: 15 amino acids. The germline gives CDR1 DFQATT, CDR2 SNEGSKA (reference sequence). Here the CDR3 reads CSARGRTPGADTQYF. In DNA form, the CDR3 reads TGCAGTGCTAGGGGGAGGACTCCCGGGGCAGATACGCAGTATTTT.

This clonotype was counted many times. This chain joins TRBV30 and TRBJ1-1; D is possibly TRBD1 (5 bases). Trimming removed 0 bases at V and 4 bases at J, with 6 bases between. Germline-derived CDR1 and CDR2 are GTSNPN and SVGIG (reference sequence). This CDR3 is 12 amino acids long. The CDR3 region has the DNA TGTGCCTGGAGTGTACAGGCCACTGAAGCTTTCTTT. It yields the protein CAWSVQATEAFF.

The gene calls are TRBV6-2 or TRBV6-3 and TRBJ2-6, with unresolved D. Between the trimmed V and J ends, which lost 8 bases and 0 bases, there was a span of 5 bases. The CDR3 has 13 amino acids. From germline, CDR1 is MNHEY and CDR2 SVGEGT. The CDR3 nucleotides read TGTGCCAGCCGTCCCTCTGGGGCCAACGTCCTGACTTTC. It codes for CASRPSGANVLTF.

Worth noting for this clonotype: A much larger clone differs from this one at a single base, so this may be a read error. The chain combines TRBV12-3 or TRBV12-4 with TRBJ2-3, with D possibly called TRBD1 or TRBD2 (5 bases each). The end of the DNA aligns better with TRBJ2-1, so the J call may be wrong. The CDR3 totals 13 residues. CDR3 DNA sequence: TGTGCCAGCAGTTCCAACTCAGGGAGCGAGCAGTTCTTC. It specifies CASSSNSGSEQFF.

This rearrangement joins TRBV20-1 to TRBJ1-2; the D is unclear. The CDR3 runs 13 residues. Per the germline V gene, CDR1 is DFQATT and CDR2 is SNEGSKA (reference sequence). Trimming removed 3 bases from V and 7 bases from J, with 15 bases in between. In DNA form, the CDR3 reads TGCAGTGCTAGCCAGGTTGATTCATTTGGCTACACCTTC. It encodes CSASQVDSFGYTF.

This clonotype was detected ten times or more. The chain is built from TRBV30 and TRBJ2-7; 7 bases agree with TRBD2. CDR1 and CDR2 (germline): GTSNPN, SVGIG (reference sequence). With V trimmed by 3 bases and J by 4 bases, 6 bases remained unmatched. The CDR3 consists of 13 residues. CDR3 region: CAWRPGGYYEQYF. DNA for the CDR3: TGTGCCTGGAGACCCGGGGGGTATTACGAGCAGTACTTC.

The chain employs TRBV20-1 and TRBJ2-5, with D uncertain. The CDR3 extends over 14 amino acids. The germline V and J ends were trimmed by 2 bases and 5 bases, with 15 bases remaining between them. Germline-derived CDR1 and CDR2 are DFQATT and SNEGSKA (reference sequence). The CDR3 DNA reads TGCAGTGCTAGAAGTAGGGTGGTTGGGGAGACCCAGTACTTC. Translating it yields CSARSRVVGETQYF.

This clonotype was detected ten times or more. The V gene is TRBV6-1, the J gene TRBJ2-1; TRBD2 aligns across 9 bases. The CDR3 extends over 16 amino acids. V shed 6 bases, J shed 2 bases, and the junction held 8 bases outside the gene matches. The germline V gene encodes CDR1 MNHNS and CDR2 SASEGT. The CDR3 loop is CASRPIAGATYNEQFF. The CDR3 DNA sequence: TGTGCCAGCAGACCTATAGCGGGGGCCACCTACAATGAGCAGTTCTTC.

Comments on this clonotype: A much larger clone is a single base away; this may be a read error. The gene calls are TRBV4-1 and TRBJ2-3; perhaps TRBD1 as D (5 bases). This CDR3 has 14 residues. Germline V lookup: CDR1 MGHRA, CDR2 YSYEKL. The CDR3 DNA follows: TGCGCCAGCAGCCAATTCAGACCGACAGATGCGCAGTATTTT. It encodes CASSQFRPTDAQYF.